The 7 T cell receptor beta chains reported below all come from one sample, sequenced in a study of cytomegalovirus exposure and HLA in healthy donors. PCR used 60 Vbeta primers and 13 Jbeta primers. Produced via immunoSEQ multiplex PCR; TCRdb's table is partial and in-frame only. The data contain more than 100,000 clones, 70% to 85% of them singletons. Sequencing was performed on PBMCs. These receptors came from a human donor in good health.

The V and J genes are TRBV5-1 and TRBJ1-1, with 7 bases that match TRBD1. Per germline, CDR1 SGHRS and CDR2 YFSETQ. This CDR3 contains 12 residues. The ends lost 3 bases at V and 6 bases at J; junction bases unmatched: 2. The CDR3 spells CASSSGGSEAFF. For the CDR3, the DNA is TGCGCCAGCAGCTCAGGGGGGTCTGAAGCTTTCTTT.

The V gene is TRBV4-1, the J gene TRBJ2-1, with 9 bases lining up with TRBD2. Trimming cost V 4 bases and J 6 bases; bases outside gene matches: 10. The V gene's germline CDR1 is MGHRA and CDR2 YSYEKL. The length of the CDR3 is 16 residues. The CDR3 loop reads CASSPRRAGGLNEQFF. As DNA, the CDR3 is TGCGCCAGCAGCCCTAGGAGAGCGGGAGGACTCAATGAGCAGTTCTTC.

This chain links TRBV7-3 with TRBJ1-1, with 7 bases matching TRBD1. CDR3 length: 15 residues. The trim removed 5 bases at V and 0 bases at J, leaving 6 bases unmatched. CDR1 and CDR2 from the germline V gene are SGHTA and FQGTGA. The CDR3 DNA reads TGTGCCAGCAGCCCGGGACAGTTCATGAACACTGAAGCTTTCTTT. Amino acid sequence: CASSPGQFMNTEAFF.

This clone was counted between two and nine times. The chain recombines TRBV18 with TRBJ1-5; tentative D call: TRBD1 (5 bases). V gave up 3 bases and J gave up 3 bases, with 12 bases separating them. Germline-derived CDR1 and CDR2 are KGHSH and LQKENI. The CDR3 runs 15 residues. In nucleotides, the CDR3 is TGTGCCAGCTCACCTACAGGAGAGCTCAATCAGCCCCAGCATTTT. Translation: CASSPTGELNQPQHF.

The J gene is TRBJ2-3, the V gene TRBV5-1; 11 bases map to TRBD1. The CDR3 contains 15 residues. Looked up from germline, CDR1 is SGHRS and CDR2 is YFSETQ. After removal of 2 bases from V and 4 bases from J, the junction contained 3 bases not matched to a gene. The CDR3 nucleotides are TGCGCCAGCAGCTTCAGGACAGGGGGCGCAGATACGCAGTATTTT. Translation gives CASSFRTGGADTQYF.

The chain carries TRBV7-8 and TRBJ1-1, with 11 bases lining up with TRBD1. Germline trimming cut 3 bases from V and 4 bases from J; bases unmatched to any gene: 7. Germline-derived CDR1 and CDR2 are SGHVS and FQNEAQ. The CDR3 is 16 amino acids. CDR3 nucleotides: TGTGCCAGCAGCTTTCAGCGTGGACAGGGGGCCACTGAAGCTTTCTTT. Encoded protein: CASSFQRGQGATEAFF.

The rearrangement uses TRBV18 and TRBJ2-7; TRBD1 aligns across 9 bases. CDR1 and CDR2 from the germline V gene are KGHSH and LQKENI. This CDR3 has 15 amino acids. The V segment lost 3 bases and the J segment 3 bases; nucleotides outside the gene matches: 6. The CDR3 nucleotides are TGTGCCAGCTCACCGGGGACAGGGCAAGTCTACGAGCAGTACTTC. Translated, it gives CASSPGTGQVYEQYF.